This TCR beta chain stems from a study of T cells in Graves' hyperthyroidism and ophthalmopathy (dated 2019 in TCRdb). Regarding the research as a whole: To identify TCR V-J signatures that set the groups apart, the researchers used a discovery cohort of approximately 98 patients, made up of around 42 with Graves' ophthalmopathy and around 58 with stable Graves' hyperthyroidism. An independent validation cohort of under 20 hyperthyroidism patients and 17 patients who later progressed to ophthalmopathy tested prospective prediction of ophthalmopathy. The 90 to 100 discovery patients were randomly divided into training and test sets at a 7:3 ratio. In addition, the study compared T-cell repertoires in thyroid tissue and in blood from six Graves' hyperthyroidism patients. Following sampling, methimazole starting at 30 mg daily was given to hyperthyroidism patients, and high-dose intravenous methylprednisolone was given to ophthalmopathy patients. The paper reports TCR Vbeta CDR3 sequencing of some 140 peripheral blood samples: approximately 43 ophthalmopathy, some 80 hyperthyroidism and approximately 17 progressor patients. Broader findings and caveats from the paper: No statistical method was used to set the sample size in advance, and investigators knew the group allocation. Most expanded thyroid clonotypes (frequency above 0.001) were also found in blood, which suggests that blood repertoires may mirror thyroid immune responses. In validation, the model predicted progression to ophthalmopathy a median of roughly six months before onset, with roughly 70% sensitivity and about 72% specificity. A 13 V-J signature model separated ophthalmopathy from stable hyperthyroidism, with 87.88% sensitivity and 81.08% specificity in cross-validation and 80%/75% in testing.

The CDR3 covers 14 residues, taking in both the cysteine and the phenylalanine. Only CDR3 DNA is held: 42 bases, read in frame from base 1. Amplification of TCR beta CDR3 regions was carried out from RNA transcripts. The TCR CDR3 was subjected to a first round of RT-PCR using the HTBI primer set and the Qiagen OneStep RT-PCR kit. A second multiplex PCR round built the libraries, followed by size selection and purification. Sequencing of the libraries was done on an Illumina HiSeq2000 using paired-end 100 bp reads. For the original study's pipeline: SOAPnuke was used to process the raw data, throwing out any read that contained adapters or uncalled bases, had a mean Phred below 15, or lacked an exact constant-primer or identifier match. COPE v1.2.5 was used to merge high-quality paired reads, and clonotypes were defined as unique nucleotide sequences. MiTCR v1.1 was used to align clonotypes to the IMGT TRBV, TRBD and TRBJ reference segments. The analysis was restricted to V-J combinations with a frequency above 0.0001, which together covered 99% to 99.2% of the repertoires. A TCS score was defined as the ratio between F50 (clonal expansion) and ExV (chaos), using BLOSUM62-based TCRdist between CDR3 peptides within each V-J. Welch's t-statistics and random forest reduced 500 to 650 V-J features to 10 to 15, which were used in a naive Bayes classifier (R e1071). Thyroid-blood repertoire similarity was quantified with the Morisita-Horn index. Through fastp at Q25 and MiXCR, TCRdb rebuilt clones from the public reads, retaining in-frame beta chains. Merged by CDR3 protein, the rows form single entries marked with the most common genes and DNA. TCRdb's processing, not the authors', yielded these V and J calls. This sample has about 540,000 distinct CDR3 sequences in its table, and about 45% of those were observed once. The ten largest clonotypes hold about 7.8% of the sample.

This clonotype showed up just once. This receptor's antigen is unknown. The germline gene is not matched at one end of the junction; a read error may be the cause. Stable Graves' hyperthyroidism was defined as no progression to ophthalmopathy during 18 months of follow-up. Hyperthyroidism patients were aged 18 to 65 years and newly diagnosed, with disease duration of less than 2 months. Any patient with an uncontrolled infection, another autoimmune disease, pregnancy or lactation was excluded. Clinical symptoms, serum thyroxine and TRAb, thyroid ultrasound, and orbital computed tomography formed the basis for the diagnoses. Trizol reagent was used to extract total RNA, and RNA quality was then checked on an Agilent 2100 Bioanalyzer.

Sequenced material: peripheral blood or thyroid tissue (not recorded which). The source of this sequence is a young woman with Graves' hyperthyroidism. The chain is assembled from TRBV7-1 and TRBJ2-1, with 8 bases in between that match TRBD2. TRBV7-1 is an open reading frame, and its role is uncertain. The CDR3: CTSSQGREANEQFF. The nucleotide sequence is TGTACCAGCAGCCAGGGGCGGGAGGCGAATGAGCAGTTCTTC.